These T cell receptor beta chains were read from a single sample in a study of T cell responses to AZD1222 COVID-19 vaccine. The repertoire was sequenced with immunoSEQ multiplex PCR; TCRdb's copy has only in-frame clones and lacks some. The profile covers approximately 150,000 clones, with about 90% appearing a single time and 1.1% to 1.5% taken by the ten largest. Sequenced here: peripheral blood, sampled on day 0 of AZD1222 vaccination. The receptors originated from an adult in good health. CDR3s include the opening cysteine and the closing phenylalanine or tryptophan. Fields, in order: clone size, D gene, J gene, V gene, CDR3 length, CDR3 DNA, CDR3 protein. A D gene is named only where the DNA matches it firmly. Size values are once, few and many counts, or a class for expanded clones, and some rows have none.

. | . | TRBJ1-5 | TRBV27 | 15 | TGTGCCACCCCTTGGGGGGCGAGGGTAGGGCAGCCCCAGCATTTT | CATPWGARVGQPQHF
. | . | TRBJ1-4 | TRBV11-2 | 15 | TGTGCCAGCAGTTACCGAACAGGGAAGGTTGAAAAACTGTTTTTT | CASSYRTGKVEKLFF
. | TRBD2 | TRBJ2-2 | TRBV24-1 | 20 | TGTGCCACCAGTGACCGCAAGAAAGTTGGGACTAGCGGGACGGCCGGGGAGCTGTTTTTT | CATSDRKKVGTSGTAGELFF
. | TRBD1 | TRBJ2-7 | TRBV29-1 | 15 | TGCAGCGTTTATGACAACAGGGGGCCGACCTACGAGCAGTACTTC | CSVYDNRGPTYEQYF
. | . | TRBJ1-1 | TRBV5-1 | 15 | TGCGCCAGCAACCCGGACGCCTCCGGGGGGGCTGAAGCTTTCTTT | CASNPDASGGAEAFF
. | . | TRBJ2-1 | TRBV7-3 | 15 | TGTGCCAGCAGCCGAACCAGGGATCCCTACAATGAGCAGTTCTTC | CASSRTRDPYNEQFF
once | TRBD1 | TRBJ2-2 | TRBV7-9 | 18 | TGTGCCAGCAGCTTAGGCCGAAGGACAGGGGGGAACACCGGGGAGCTGTTTTTT | CASSLGRRTGGNTGELFF
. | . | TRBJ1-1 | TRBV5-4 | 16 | TGTGCCAGCAGCTTGTCATGGGGGCTGGTGAACACTGAAGCTTTCTTT | CASSLSWGLVNTEAFF
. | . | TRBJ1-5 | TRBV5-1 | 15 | TGCGCCAGCAGCAGCACAGGAGGTGGCAATCAGCCCCAGCATTTT | CASSSTGGGNQPQHF
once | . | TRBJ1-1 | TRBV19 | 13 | TGTGCCAGTAGTATAGTTGGGAGCACTGAAGCTTTCTTT | CASSIVGSTEAFF
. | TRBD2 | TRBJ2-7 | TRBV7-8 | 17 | TGTGCCAGCAGCTCCCGTGAGGGACTAGCGGCCCCCTACGAGCAGTACTTC | CASSSREGLAAPYEQYF
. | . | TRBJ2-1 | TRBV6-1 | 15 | TGTGCCAGCAGTGAACTGGGCGACGCGTACAATGAGCAGTTCTTC | CASSELGDAYNEQFF
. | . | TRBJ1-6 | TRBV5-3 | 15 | TGTGCCAGAAGCAACCGGGACCCATGGAATTCACCCCTCCACTTT | CARSNRDPWNSPLHF
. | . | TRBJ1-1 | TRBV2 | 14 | TGTGCCAGCAGTGCCGGGGGTGGGAACACTGAAGCTTTCTTT | CASSAGGGNTEAFF
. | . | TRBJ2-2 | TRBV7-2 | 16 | TGTGCCAGCAGCCCGCGAGTGGGCACGTACACCGGGGAGCTGTTTTTT | CASSPRVGTYTGELFF
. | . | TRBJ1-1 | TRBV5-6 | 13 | TGTGCCAGCAGCTTGCGCGGAAACACTGAAGCTTTCTTT | CASSLRGNTEAFF
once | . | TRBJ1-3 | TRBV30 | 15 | TGTGCCTGGAGTGGTCTACAGGGAGCTGGAAACACCATATATTTT | CAWSGLQGAGNTIYF
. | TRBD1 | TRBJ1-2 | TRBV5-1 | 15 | TGCGCCAGCAGCTTGGACAGGGGGTACTCCTATGGCTACACCTTC | CASSLDRGYSYGYTF
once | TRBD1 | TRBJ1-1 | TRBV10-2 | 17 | TGCGCCAGCAGTGAGTACTGGACAGGGTCTGTGACAACTGAAGCTTTCTTT | CASSEYWTGSVTTEAFF
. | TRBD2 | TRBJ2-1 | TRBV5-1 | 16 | TGCGCCAGCAGCTTAGGACTAGCCGGAGCCTACAATGAGCAGTTCTTC | CASSLGLAGAYNEQFF
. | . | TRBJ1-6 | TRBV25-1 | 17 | TGTGCCAGCAGTGAGGGCCCCAGGAGCTCCTATAATTCACCCCTCCACTTT | CASSEGPRSSYNSPLHF
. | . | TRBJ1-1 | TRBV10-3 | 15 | TGTGCCATCAGTGAGTCGGTACAGGGCTCCACTGAAGCTTTCTTT | CAISESVQGSTEAFF
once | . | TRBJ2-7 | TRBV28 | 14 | TGTGCCAGCACCACGTATGGGGGTCCCTACGAGCAGTACTTC | CASTTYGGPYEQYF
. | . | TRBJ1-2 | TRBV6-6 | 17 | TGTGCCAGCAGTCCCTGGGACGGACGAAATGCTAACTATGGCTACACCTTC | CASSPWDGRNANYGYTF
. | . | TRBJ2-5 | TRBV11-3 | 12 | TGTGCCAGCAGCCCGGGAGAAGAGACCCAGTACTTC | CASSPGEETQYF
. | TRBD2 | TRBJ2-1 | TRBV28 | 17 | TGTGCCAGCAGGGGGACTAGCGTACAGAGCTCCTACAATGAGCAGTTCTTC | CASRGTSVQSSYNEQFF
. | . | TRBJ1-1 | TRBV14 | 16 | TGTGCCAGCATCCCCATCGGAGCAGGGCGGGACACTGAAGCTTTCTTT | CASIPIGAGRDTEAFF
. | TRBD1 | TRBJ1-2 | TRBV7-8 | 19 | TGTGCCAGCAGCTTAGTGGCCAGGGGGCCCTTAAGAGTTAACTATGGCTACACCTTC | CASSLVARGPLRVNYGYTF
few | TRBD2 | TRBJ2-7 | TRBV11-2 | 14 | TGTGCCAGCAGCTTAGATGGGGGGGCCTACGAGCAGTACTTC | CASSLDGGAYEQYF
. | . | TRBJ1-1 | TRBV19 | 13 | TGTGCCAGTAGTCCCCAGGTGAACACTGAAGCTTTCTTT | CASSPQVNTEAFF
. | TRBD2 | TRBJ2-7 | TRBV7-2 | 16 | TGTGCCAGCAGACCCCATTCCGGGACTAGTCCCTACGAGCAGTACTTC | CASRPHSGTSPYEQYF
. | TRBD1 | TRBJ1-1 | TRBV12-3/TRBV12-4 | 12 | TGTGCCAGCAGCGACAGGGACACTGAAGCTTTCTTT | CASSDRDTEAFF
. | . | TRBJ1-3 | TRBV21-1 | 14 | TGTGCCAGCAGCCCAGGGTGTGGGGGAGACACCATATATTTT | CASSPGCGGDTIYF
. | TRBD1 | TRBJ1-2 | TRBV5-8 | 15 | TGTGCCAGCAGCTTCGGGACAGGGGTCCACTATGGCTACACCTTC | CASSFGTGVHYGYTF
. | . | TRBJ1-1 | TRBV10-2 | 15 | TGCGCCAGCACCATCCAGAGGGTCATGAACACTGAAGCTTTCTTT | CASTIQRVMNTEAFF
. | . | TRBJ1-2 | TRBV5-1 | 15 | TGCGCCAGCAGCTTTGGATCACTGCCGGACTATGGCTACACCTTC | CASSFGSLPDYGYTF
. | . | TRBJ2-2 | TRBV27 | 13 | TGTGCCAGCAGTCTCCCATATACCGGGGAGCTGTTTTTT | CASSLPYTGELFF
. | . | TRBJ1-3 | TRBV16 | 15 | TGTGCCAGCAGCCCACAGTTCCACTCTGGAAACACCATATATTTT | CASSPQFHSGNTIYF
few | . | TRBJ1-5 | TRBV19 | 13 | TGTGCCAGTGCCTCTTATACCAATCAGCCCCAGCATTTT | CASASYTNQPQHF
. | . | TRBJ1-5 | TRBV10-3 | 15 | TGTGCCATCAGTGAGTCTGGTGGGGGCAATCAGCCCCAGCATTTT | CAISESGGGNQPQHF
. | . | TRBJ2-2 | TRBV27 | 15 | TGTGCCAGCTCCCTATCCGGGTACGGGGCCGGGGAGCTGTTTTTT | CASSLSGYGAGELFF
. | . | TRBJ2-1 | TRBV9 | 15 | TGTGCCAGCAGCGTGCAAGCGGAACCCTACAATGAGCAGTTCTTC | CASSVQAEPYNEQFF
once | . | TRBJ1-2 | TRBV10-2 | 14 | TGCGCCAGCAGCTCAAGCCTTACCCAGCCCGGCTACACCTTC | CASSSSLTQPGYTF
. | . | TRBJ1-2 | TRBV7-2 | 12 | TGTGCCAGCAGCCTTGACCGCTATGGCTACACCTTC | CASSLDRYGYTF